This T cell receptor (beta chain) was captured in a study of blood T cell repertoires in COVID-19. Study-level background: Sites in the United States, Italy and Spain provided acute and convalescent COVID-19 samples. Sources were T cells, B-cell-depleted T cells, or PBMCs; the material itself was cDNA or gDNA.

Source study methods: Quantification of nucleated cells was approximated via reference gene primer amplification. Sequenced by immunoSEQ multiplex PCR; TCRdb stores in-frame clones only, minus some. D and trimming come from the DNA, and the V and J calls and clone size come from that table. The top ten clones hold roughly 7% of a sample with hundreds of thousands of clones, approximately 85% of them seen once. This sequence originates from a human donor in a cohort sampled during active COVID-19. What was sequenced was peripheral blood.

CDR3 nucleotides: TGCAGCGGGGGCACAGGAGTGAACACCGGGGAGCTGTTTTTT. Translated, it gives CSGGTGVNTGELFF. V and J are TRBV29-1 and TRBJ2-2; D may be TRBD1 (5 bases). The germline gives CDR1 SQVTM, CDR2 ANQGSEA. V dropped 7 bases and J dropped 1 base, with 13 bases sitting between them. The CDR3 has 14 residues.